This entry features one TCR beta chain sequence. Naive CD8 cells were CD45RO-negative, positively selected for CCR7, excluding terminally differentiated effector memory CD45RA+ cells. The data belong to a study of shared clonotypes between healthy human individuals. The CDR3 length is 15 residues. Trimming removed 5 bases from V and 0 bases from J; junction bases left unmatched: 4. CDR1 and CDR2 from the germline V gene are SGHTA and FQGTGA. Clones were sequenced by immunoSEQ multiplex PCR, and TCRdb holds only the in-frame ones, with some missing. The top ten hold less than 0.3% of the sample, which has 800,000 to 950,000 clones, roughly 96% seen once.

Material: naive CD8+ T cells sorted from blood. The chain couples TRBV7-3 to TRBJ2-1, with 7 bases aligning to TRBD1. The source of this sequence is a man younger than 40 in good health. The CDR3 spells CASSPDRSSYNEQFF. CDR3 coding DNA: TGTGCCAGCAGCCCGGACAGGAGCTCCTACAATGAGCAGTTCTTC.